The clone carrying this T cell receptor beta chain is a singleton in its sample. In the source study's methods: Reference gene primers were amplified, and this amplification served to estimate nucleated cell counts. Only in-frame clones appear in the TCRdb table, and some are missing; sequencing was by immunoSEQ multiplex PCR. V and J calls and clone size are those listed in that table; D and trimming were worked out from the DNA. The sample has around 130,000 clones; about 86% are singletons. This sample is part of a study of blood T cell repertoires in COVID-19. Per the germline V gene, CDR1 is MNHEY and CDR2 is SVGAGI. V was shortened by 2 bases and J by 8 bases, with 10 bases between the two germline ends. This CDR3 comprises 14 residues.

Sequences were obtained from PBMCs or T cells enriched from blood (not recorded which). This TCR came from a woman in her 50s who had recovered from COVID-19. The rearrangement links TRBV6-5 to TRBJ1-6; the D gene is possibly TRBD1 (5 bases). The CDR3 protein is CASSYLQADSPLHF. In DNA, the CDR3 is TGTGCCAGCAGTTACCTACAGGCGGATTCACCCCTCCACTTT.